This entry describes one TCR beta chain. The antigen is not known. This specimen belongs to a study of cytomegalovirus exposure and HLA in healthy donors. The PCR used 60 Vbeta and 13 Jbeta primers. Sequenced by immunoSEQ multiplex PCR; TCRdb stores in-frame clones only, minus some. The repertoire has roughly 150,000 clones, approximately 73% of them found once; the top ten carry about 10%. The CDR3 sequence is 14 residues long. V was pared by 6 bases and J by 0 bases, with 4 bases of the junction left unmatched. Germline V gene lookup returns CDR1 MNHNS and CDR2 SASEGT. Regarding the study as a whole: Analysis was carried out at a later point, and it linked a missense DCLRE1C variant to TCR beta V- and J-gene trimming. A later analysis found most CMV-associated TCR beta chains apparently HLA-restricted. Later work associated more than 15,000 TCR beta sequences with HLA alleles at 0.05 false discovery rate.

Specimen: PBMCs. The rearrangement links TRBV6-1 to TRBJ2-7, with 8 bases matching TRBD2. The clonotype was recovered from a man in his thirties or forties in good health and CMV-seropositive. For the CDR3, the DNA is TGTGCCAGCAGACTAGCGGCGAGCTCCTACGAGCAGTACTTC. Encoded protein: CASRLAASSYEQYF.